This T cell receptor (beta chain) is from a study of T cells in localized non-small cell lung cancer. Germline V gene lookup returns CDR1 LNHDA and CDR2 SQIVND (reference sequence). CDR3 length: 15 amino acids. V was cut by 4 bases and J by 2 bases, with 9 bases left in between. Using immunoSEQ multiplex PCR, the repertoire was profiled, and TCRdb retains in-frame clones only, with some absent. The sample consists of tens of thousands of clones, approximately 87% of them appearing once. Findings of the study overall: Longer overall survival accompanied higher blood T cell density. In uninvolved adjacent lung, T cell clonality reached its highest value, exceeding tumor. Sequencing, confined to only one tumor region, leaves heterogeneity possible.

About this clone itself: Its antigen is unknown.

This chain uses TRBV19 with TRBJ2-6; no clear D. The TCR originated in a woman aged 35-75 years with stage II squamous cell lung carcinoma. Sequenced here: PBMCs, sampled before any cancer treatment. The CDR3 DNA reads TGTGCCAGTAGTAAAGGAGAGGCTGGGGCCAACGTCCTGACTTTC. It is translated as CASSKGEAGANVLTF.